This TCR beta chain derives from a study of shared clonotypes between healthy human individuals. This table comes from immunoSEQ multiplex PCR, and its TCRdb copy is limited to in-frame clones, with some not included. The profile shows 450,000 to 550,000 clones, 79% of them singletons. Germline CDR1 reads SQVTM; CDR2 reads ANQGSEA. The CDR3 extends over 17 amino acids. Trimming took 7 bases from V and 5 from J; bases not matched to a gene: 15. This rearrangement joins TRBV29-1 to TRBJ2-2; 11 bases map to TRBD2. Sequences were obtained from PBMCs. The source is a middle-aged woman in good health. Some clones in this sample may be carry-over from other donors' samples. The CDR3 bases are TGCAGCGCAGTACTAGCGGGAGCCCTCAGAAGGACCGGGGAGCTGTTTTTT. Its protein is CSAVLAGALRRTGELFF.